This TCR beta chain was sequenced in a study of identical twins. Study-wide points: The more abundant beta clonotypes in cord blood had fewer insertions, and memory repertoires did not show this.

The CDR3 has 15 residues. Trimming left V 3 bases short and J 6 bases short, with 14 bases between. Comment on this clonotype: Its antigen is undetermined.

One entry per CDR3 protein results from TCRdb running MiXCR on the 5' RACE reads. The table records 500,000 to 550,000 distinct CDR3 sequences, 20% to 25% of them present only once. This sample was also put to use in a study of yellow fever vaccine responses in identical twins.

The sequence was collected from a woman between 18 and 29 years old in good health. Sequenced: CD4+ T cells sorted from blood. The V call is TRBV12-3 or TRBV12-4, the J call TRBJ1-4; D is uncertain. This CDR3 reads CASSFKPGFDEKLFF. Written as DNA, the CDR3 is TGTGCCAGCAGTTTTAAGCCGGGGTTCGATGAAAAACTGTTTTTT.